This TCR beta chain was found in a study of vaccination and CD4 T cells after COVID-19. Study in general: There were two doses of either BNT162b2 or mRNA-1273 vaccine given to participants. Points from the study as a whole: Median roughly 86% of reactive clones detected in convalescent patients emerged only post-vaccination.

CDR1 is LNHDA and CDR2 is SQIVND in the germline V gene (reference sequence). CDR3 length: 12 amino acids. Trimming took 1 base from V and 10 from J, leaving 8 bases between them. As regards this clonotype: Its antigen is as yet unknown.

The time point denotes: late sampling 161 to 241 days after vaccination in three convalescent patients. Treatment meaning: approximately nine-day PBMC culture with coronavirus spike peptide pools or control peptides (ViraFEST assay). ViraFEST used peptide pools to expand antigen-specific T cells before TCR sequencing. Sequence data for DNA of cultured CD4+ T cells were generated by the Oncomine TCR Beta short-read assay. TCRdb re-analysed the PCR reads in MiXCR, keeping a single row per CDR3 protein. Among about 22,000 distinct CDR3 sequences, under 40% were seen once, and the ten largest hold 8.6%.

This chain joins TRBV19 and TRBJ1-5; D ambiguous. Sequenced material: CD4+ T cells from blood, cultured in vitro, taken about 7 months after SARS-CoV-2 vaccination. The receptor's source is a human donor who had recovered from COVID-19. The CDR3 region is CASSIGGGPQHF. CDR3 bases: TGTGCCAGTAGTATAGGTGGCGGACCCCAGCATTTT.